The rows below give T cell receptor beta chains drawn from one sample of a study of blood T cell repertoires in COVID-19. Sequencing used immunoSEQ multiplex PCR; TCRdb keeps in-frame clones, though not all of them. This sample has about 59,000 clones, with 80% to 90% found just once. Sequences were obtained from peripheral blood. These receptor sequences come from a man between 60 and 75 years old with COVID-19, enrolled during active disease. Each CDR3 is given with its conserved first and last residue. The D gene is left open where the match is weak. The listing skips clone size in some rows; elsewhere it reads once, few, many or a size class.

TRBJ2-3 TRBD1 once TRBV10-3 CAISGGQGDSTDTQYF TGTGCCATCAGTGGGGGACAGGGAGATAGCACAGATACGCAGTATTTT
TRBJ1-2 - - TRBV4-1 CASSQLPGPGGYTF TGCGCCAGCAGCCAACTCCCTGGGCCTGGCGGCTACACCTTC
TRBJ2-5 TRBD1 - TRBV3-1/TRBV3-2 CASSQDPGQSTQYF TGTGCCAGCAGCCAGGACCCGGGACAGTCAACCCAGTACTTC
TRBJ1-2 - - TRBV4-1 CASSQVGTGGASGYTF TGCGCCAGCAGCCAAGTGGGGACTGGGGGGGCCAGCGGCTACACCTTC
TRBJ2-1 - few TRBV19 CASRIERGGNEQFF TGTGCCAGTAGGATAGAGCGAGGGGGCAATGAGCAGTTCTTC
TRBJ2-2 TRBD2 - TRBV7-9 CASSSPGLAGTGELFF TGTGCCAGCAGCTCTCCGGGACTAGCAGGAACCGGGGAGCTGTTTTTT
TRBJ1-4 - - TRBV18 CASSLSIQADEKLFF TGTGCCAGCTCCCTCAGTATACAGGCTGATGAAAAACTGTTTTTT
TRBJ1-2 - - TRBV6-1 CASSESQGQSYGYTF TGTGCCAGCAGTGAAAGTCAAGGACAGAGCTATGGCTACACCTTC
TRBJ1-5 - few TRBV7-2 CASSSRPTGIANQPQHF TGTGCCAGCAGCTCGCGACCGACAGGTATCGCCAATCAGCCCCAGCATTTT
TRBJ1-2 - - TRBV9 CASSLEGRPSNYGYTF TGTGCCAGCAGCCTGGAGGGGCGGCCTTCTAACTATGGCTACACCTTC
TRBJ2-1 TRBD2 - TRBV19 CASSRLAGGDEQFF TGTGCCAGTAGCCGACTAGCGGGGGGGGATGAGCAGTTCTTC
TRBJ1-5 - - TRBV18 CASSPLGGVDQPQHF TGTGCCAGCTCACCCCTCGGAGGGGTGGACCAGCCCCAGCATTTT
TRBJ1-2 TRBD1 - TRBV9 CASSVGDRTYGYTF TGTGCCAGCAGCGTAGGGGACAGGACCTATGGCTACACCTTC
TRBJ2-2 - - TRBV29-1 CSVEGTAANTGELFF TGCAGCGTTGAAGGCACAGCCGCGAACACCGGGGAGCTGTTTTTT
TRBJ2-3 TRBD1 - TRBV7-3 CASSQRTGTQYF TGTGCCAGCAGTCAAAGGACAGGGACGCAGTATTTT
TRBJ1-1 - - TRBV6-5 CASSYAGNTEAFF TGTGCCAGCAGTTACGCGGGGAACACTGAAGCTTTCTTT
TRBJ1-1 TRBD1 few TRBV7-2 CASRDRAHTEAFF TGTGCCAGCAGAGACAGGGCCCACACTGAAGCTTTCTTT
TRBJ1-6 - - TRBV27 CASRISGGPSPLHF TGTGCCAGCAGGATCTCGGGGGGACCATCACCCCTCCACTTT
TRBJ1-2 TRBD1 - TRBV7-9 CASSPRTGVYGYTF TGTGCCAGCAGCCCCCGGACAGGGGTCTATGGCTACACCTTC
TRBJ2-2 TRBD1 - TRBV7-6 CASSSRQGKNTGELFF TGTGCCAGCAGCTCCCGACAGGGGAAAAACACCGGGGAGCTGTTTTTT
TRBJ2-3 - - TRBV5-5 CASSLVAGSTDTQYF TGTGCCAGCAGCTTGGTCGCAGGGTCCACAGATACGCAGTATTTT
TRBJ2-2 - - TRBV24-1 CATSASGGNTGELFF TGTGCCACCAGTGCGAGCGGAGGGAACACCGGGGAGCTGTTTTTT
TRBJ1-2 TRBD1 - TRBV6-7 CASSSWTGQYGYTF TGTGCCAGCAGTTCTTGGACAGGGCAATATGGCTACACCTTC
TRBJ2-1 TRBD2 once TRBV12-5 CASGSWGPGGRGYEQFF TGTGCTAGTGGCTCCTGGGGCCCGGGCGGGAGGGGTTATGAGCAGTTCTTC
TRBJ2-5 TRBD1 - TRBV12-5 CASGLVFGQGAGETQYF TGTGCTAGTGGTTTGGTATTCGGACAGGGGGCAGGGGAGACCCAGTACTTC
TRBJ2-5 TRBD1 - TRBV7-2 CASSLGLGTGQETQYF TGTGCCAGCAGCTTAGGCCTAGGGACAGGCCAAGAGACCCAGTACTTC
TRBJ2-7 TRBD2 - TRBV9 CASSVVQAGGEQYF TGTGCCAGCAGCGTAGTCCAAGCCGGGGGGGAGCAGTACTTC
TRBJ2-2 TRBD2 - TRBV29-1 CSVGGGSVTGELFF TGCAGCGTTGGGGGCGGGAGCGTCACCGGGGAGCTGTTTTTT
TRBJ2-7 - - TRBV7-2 CASSLYRESSEQYF TGTGCCAGCAGCTTATACCGGGAGAGTAGCGAGCAGTACTTC
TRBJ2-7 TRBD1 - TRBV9 CASSGRQGGNEQYF TGTGCCAGCAGCGGCCGACAGGGGGGTAACGAGCAGTACTTC